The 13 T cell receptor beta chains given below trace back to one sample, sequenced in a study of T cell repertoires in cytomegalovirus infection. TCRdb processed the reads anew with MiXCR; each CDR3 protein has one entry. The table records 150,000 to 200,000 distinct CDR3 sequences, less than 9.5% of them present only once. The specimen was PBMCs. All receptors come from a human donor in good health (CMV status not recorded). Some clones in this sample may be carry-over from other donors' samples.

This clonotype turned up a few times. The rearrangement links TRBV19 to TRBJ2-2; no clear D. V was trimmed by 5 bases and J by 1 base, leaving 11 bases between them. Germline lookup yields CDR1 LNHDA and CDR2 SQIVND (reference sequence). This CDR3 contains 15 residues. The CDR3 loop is CASSFPLQNTGELFF. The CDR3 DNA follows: TGTGCCAGTAGTTTCCCCCTACAGAACACCGGGGAGCTGTTTTTT.

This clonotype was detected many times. CDR3 coding DNA: TGTGCCAGCAGCTTACCGCTAGCGGGGGACCGAGATACGCAGTATTTT. Translation gives CASSLPLAGDRDTQYF. The chain has TRBV7-9 and TRBJ2-3; TRBD2 matches at 10 bases. Germline assignment: CDR1 SEHNR and CDR2 FQNEAQ (reference sequence). The V and J ends lost 2 bases and 5 bases, in that order; junction bases with no gene match: 7. This CDR3 spans 16 amino acids.

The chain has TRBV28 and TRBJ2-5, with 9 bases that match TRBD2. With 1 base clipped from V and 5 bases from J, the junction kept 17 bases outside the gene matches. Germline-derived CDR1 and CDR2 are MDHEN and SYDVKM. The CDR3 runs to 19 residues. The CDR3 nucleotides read TGTGCCAGCAGTTTATTGCTTCTAGCGGGACCTCCCCGGGGTGAGACCCAGTACTTC. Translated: CASSLLLLAGPPRGETQYF.

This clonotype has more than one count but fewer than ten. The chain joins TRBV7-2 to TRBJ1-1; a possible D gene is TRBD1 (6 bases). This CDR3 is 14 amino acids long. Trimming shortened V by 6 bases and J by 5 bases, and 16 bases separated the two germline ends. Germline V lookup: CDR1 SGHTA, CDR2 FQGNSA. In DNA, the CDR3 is TGTGCCAGCAGTATCCGGGGGGGCGGGACTGAAGCTTTCTTT. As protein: CASSIRGGGTEAFF.

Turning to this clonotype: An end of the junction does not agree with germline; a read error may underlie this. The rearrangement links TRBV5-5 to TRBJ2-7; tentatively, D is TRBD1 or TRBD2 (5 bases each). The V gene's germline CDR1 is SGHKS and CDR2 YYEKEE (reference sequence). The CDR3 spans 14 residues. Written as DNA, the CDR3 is TGTGCCAGCACCCGGGACCGCGTTGCCTACGTGCAGTACTTC. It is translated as CASTRDRVAYVQYF.

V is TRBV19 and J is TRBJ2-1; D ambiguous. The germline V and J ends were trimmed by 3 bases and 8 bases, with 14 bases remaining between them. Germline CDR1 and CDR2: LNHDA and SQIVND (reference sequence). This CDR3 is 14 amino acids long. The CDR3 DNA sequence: TGTGCCAGTAGTATCGGCGCCCTTCGCGATGAGCAGTTCTTC. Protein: CASSIGALRDEQFF.

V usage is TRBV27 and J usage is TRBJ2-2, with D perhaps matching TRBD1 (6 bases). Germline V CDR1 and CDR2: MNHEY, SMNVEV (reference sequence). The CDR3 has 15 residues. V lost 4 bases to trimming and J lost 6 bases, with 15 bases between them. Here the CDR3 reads CASSYSGVGPGELFF. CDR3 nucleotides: TGTGCCAGCAGTTATTCAGGGGTGGGACCCGGGGAGCTGTTTTTT.

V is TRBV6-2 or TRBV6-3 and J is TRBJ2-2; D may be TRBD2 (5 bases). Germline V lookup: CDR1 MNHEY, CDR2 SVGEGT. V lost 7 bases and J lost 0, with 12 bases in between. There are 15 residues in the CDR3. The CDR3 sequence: CASKEVRANTGELFF. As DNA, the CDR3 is TGTGCCAGCAAGGAGGTTAGGGCGAACACCGGGGAGCTGTTTTTT.

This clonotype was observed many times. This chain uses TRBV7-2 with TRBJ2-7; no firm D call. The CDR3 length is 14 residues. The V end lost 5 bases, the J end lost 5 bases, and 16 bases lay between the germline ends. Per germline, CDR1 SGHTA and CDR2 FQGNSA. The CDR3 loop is CASSHSIYKDEQYF. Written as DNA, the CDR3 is TGTGCCAGCAGCCACTCAATATATAAGGACGAGCAGTACTTC.

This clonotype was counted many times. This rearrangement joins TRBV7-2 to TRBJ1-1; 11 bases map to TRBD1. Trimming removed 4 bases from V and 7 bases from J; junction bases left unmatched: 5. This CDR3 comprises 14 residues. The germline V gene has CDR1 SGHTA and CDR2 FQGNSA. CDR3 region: CASSSRTGGGEAFF. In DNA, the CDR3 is TGTGCCAGCAGCTCTCGGACAGGGGGCGGTGAAGCTTTCTTT. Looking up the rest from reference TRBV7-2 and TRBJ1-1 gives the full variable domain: GAGVSQSPSNKVTEKGKDVELRCDPISGHTALYWYRQSLGQGLEFLIYFQGNSAPDKSGLPSDRFSAERTGGSVSTLTIQRTQQEDSAVYLCASSSRTGGGEAFFGQGTRLTVV.

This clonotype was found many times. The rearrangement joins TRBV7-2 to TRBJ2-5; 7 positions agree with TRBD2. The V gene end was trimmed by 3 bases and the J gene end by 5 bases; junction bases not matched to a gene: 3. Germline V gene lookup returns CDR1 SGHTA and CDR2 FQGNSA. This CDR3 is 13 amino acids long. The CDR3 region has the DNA TGTGCCAGCAGCTTTGGACTAGATGAGACCCAGTACTTC. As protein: CASSFGLDETQYF.

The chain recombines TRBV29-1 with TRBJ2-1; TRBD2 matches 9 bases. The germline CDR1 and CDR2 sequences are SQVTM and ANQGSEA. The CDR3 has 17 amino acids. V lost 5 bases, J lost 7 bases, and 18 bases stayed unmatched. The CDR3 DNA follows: TGCAGCGTTCTTTCTCTCCGGGTAGCGGGAGAGCTAAATGAGCAGTTCTTC. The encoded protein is CSVLSLRVAGELNEQFF.

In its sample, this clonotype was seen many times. CDR3 protein: CASSWGQSYEQYF. DNA for the CDR3: TGTGCCAGCAGCTGGGGCCAGTCCTACGAGCAGTACTTC. The chain carries TRBV12-3 or TRBV12-4 and TRBJ2-7, with D possibly TRBD1 on 5 matching bases. This CDR3 spans 13 amino acids. V was trimmed by 6 bases and J by 1 base, leaving 10 bases between them.